Shown below are 3 T cell receptor beta chains from a single sample sequenced in a study of T-cell memory formation after mild COVID-19. TCRdb fed the 5' RACE reads into MiXCR, producing one record per CDR3 protein. The sample holds 250,000 to 300,000 distinct CDR3 sequences, roughly 18% seen once. Sample: PBMCs or a T cell subset sorted from them (not recorded which). These receptors all come from a man aged 18 to 35 who had mild COVID-19 (a few samples of this study predate the infection). Cell type and time point are not known.

The chain is built from TRBV5-1 and TRBJ2-1; a possible D gene is TRBD1 (8 bases). The V end lost 4 bases, the J end lost 0 bases, and 17 bases lay between the germline ends. The germline gives CDR1 SGHRS, CDR2 YFSETQ. The CDR3 is made up of 17 amino acids. The CDR3 coding sequence is TGCGCCAGCAGCCGGTCGACAGGGGAGGGCTCCTACAATGAGCAGTTCTTC. It translates to CASSRSTGEGSYNEQFF.

The CDR3 nucleotides read TGTGCCAGCAGTTTGGTACGGGAATCACCCCTCCACTTT. This encodes CASSLVRESPLHF. The V call is TRBV12-3 or TRBV12-4, the J call TRBJ1-6, with D hard to call. The CDR3 has 13 amino acids. Trimming removed 3 bases at V and 10 bases at J, with 10 bases between.

This clonotype was recorded at least ten times. The J gene is TRBJ2-7, the V gene TRBV19, with a weak D call TRBD2 (6 bases). Germline CDR1 and CDR2: LNHDA and SQIVND (reference sequence). With 6 bases removed from V and 5 bases from J, the gap between germline ends came to 11 bases. The CDR3 covers 12 residues. The CDR3 loop reads CASSRGMDEQYF. In nucleotides, the CDR3 is TGTGCCAGTAGCCGCGGGATGGACGAGCAGTACTTC.